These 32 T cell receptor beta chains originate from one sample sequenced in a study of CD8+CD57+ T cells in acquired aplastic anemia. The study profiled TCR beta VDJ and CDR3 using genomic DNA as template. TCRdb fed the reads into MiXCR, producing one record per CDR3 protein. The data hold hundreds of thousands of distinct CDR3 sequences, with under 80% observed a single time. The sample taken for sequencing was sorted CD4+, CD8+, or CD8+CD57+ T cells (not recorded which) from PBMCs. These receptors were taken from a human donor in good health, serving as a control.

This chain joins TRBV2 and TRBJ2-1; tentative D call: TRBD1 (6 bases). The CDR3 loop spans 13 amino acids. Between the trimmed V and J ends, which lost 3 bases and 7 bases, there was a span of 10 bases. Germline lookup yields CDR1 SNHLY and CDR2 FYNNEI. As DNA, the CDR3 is TGTGCCAGCAGTGACCAGGGGATTAATGAGCAGTTCTTC. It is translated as CASSDQGINEQFF.

DNA of the CDR3: TGTGCCAGCAGCCTTGGGCTTAGTGTCACCTTC. This translates into CASSLGLSVTF. V usage is TRBV5-6 and J usage is TRBJ1-2; D remains ambiguous. Germline loops: CDR1 SGHDT, CDR2 YYEEEE. The germline V and J ends were trimmed by 4 bases and 13 bases, with 14 bases remaining between them. This CDR3 has 11 residues. Filled out from reference TRBV5-6 and TRBJ1-2, the complete variable domain reads DAGVTQSPTHLIKTRGQQVTLRCSPKSGHDTVSWYQQALGQGPQFIFQYYEEEERQRGNFPDRFSGHQFPNYSSELNVNALLLGDSALYLCASSLGLSVTFGSGTRLTVV.

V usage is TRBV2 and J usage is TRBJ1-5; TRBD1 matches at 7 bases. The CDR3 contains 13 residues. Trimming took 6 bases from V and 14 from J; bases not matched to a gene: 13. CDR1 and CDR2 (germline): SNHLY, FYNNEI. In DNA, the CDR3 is TGTGCCAGCAGCCCGACAGGGACTCGGGCAGAGCATTTT. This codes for CASSPTGTRAEHF.

The CDR3 nucleotides are TGTGCCAGCAGCTCCGCTCAGGCGGGGGGGAGTGAGCAGTTCTTC. Protein: CASSSAQAGGSEQFF. V and J are TRBV5-5 and TRBJ2-1, with 9 bases lining up with TRBD2. J was trimmed by 9 bases and V by 3 bases; bases with no gene match: 10. CDR1 and CDR2 from the germline V gene are SGHKS and YYEKEE (reference sequence). The CDR3 spans 15 residues.

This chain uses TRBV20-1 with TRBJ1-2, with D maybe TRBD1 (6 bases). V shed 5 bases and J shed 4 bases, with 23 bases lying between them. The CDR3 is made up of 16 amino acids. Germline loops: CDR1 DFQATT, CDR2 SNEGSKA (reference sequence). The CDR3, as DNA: TGCAGTGCTCGTCCAGGGGCGGAGAATAGGCCCTATGGCTACACCTTC. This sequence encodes CSARPGAENRPYGYTF.

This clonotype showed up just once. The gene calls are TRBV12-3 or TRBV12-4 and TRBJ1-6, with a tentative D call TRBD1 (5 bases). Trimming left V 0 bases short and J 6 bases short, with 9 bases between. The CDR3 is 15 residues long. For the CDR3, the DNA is TGTGCCAGCAGTTTAGCCCAGGGCCCTAATTCACCCCTCCACTTT. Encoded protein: CASSLAQGPNSPLHF.

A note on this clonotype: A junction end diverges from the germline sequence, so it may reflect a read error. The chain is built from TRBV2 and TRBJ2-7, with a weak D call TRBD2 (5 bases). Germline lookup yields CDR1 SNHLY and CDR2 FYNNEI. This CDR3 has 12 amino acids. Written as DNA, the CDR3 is TGTGCCAGCCGTAAGGAGGTCGACGAGCAGTGCTTC. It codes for CASRKEVDEQCF.

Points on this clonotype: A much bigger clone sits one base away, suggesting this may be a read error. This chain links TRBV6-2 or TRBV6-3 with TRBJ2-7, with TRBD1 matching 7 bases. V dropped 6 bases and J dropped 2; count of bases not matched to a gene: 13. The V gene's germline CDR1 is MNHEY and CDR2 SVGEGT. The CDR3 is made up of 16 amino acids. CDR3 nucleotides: TGTGCCAGCAGGCCTTTAACCGTGACAGGGACCTACGAGCAGTACTTC. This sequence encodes CASRPLTVTGTYEQYF.

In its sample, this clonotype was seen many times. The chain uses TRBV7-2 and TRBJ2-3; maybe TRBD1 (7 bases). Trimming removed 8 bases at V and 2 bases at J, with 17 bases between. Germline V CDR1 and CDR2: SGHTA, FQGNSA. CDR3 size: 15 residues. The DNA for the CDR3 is TGTGCCAGCTGCCTCAGGGGGGCCATCACAGATACGCAGTATTTT. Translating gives CASCLRGAITDTQYF.

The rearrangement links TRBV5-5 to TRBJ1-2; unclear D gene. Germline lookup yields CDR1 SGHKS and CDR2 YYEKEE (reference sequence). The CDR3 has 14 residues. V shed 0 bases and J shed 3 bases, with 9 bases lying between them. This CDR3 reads CASSLDCEDYGYTF. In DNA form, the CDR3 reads TGTGCCAGCAGCTTGGACTGTGAAGACTATGGCTACACCTTC.

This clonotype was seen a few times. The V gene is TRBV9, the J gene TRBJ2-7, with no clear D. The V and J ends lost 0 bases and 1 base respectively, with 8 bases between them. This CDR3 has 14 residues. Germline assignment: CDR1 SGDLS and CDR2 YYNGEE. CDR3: CASSVADGSYEQYF. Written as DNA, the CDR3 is TGTGCCAGCAGCGTAGCGGACGGGTCCTACGAGCAGTACTTC.

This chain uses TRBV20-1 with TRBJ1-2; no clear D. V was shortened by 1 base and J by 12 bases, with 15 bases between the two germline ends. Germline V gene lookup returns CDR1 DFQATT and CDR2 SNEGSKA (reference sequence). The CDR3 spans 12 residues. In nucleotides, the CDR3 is TGCAGTGCTAGAGCAGGTAGTCCCTCCGACACCTTC. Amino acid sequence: CSARAGSPSDTF.

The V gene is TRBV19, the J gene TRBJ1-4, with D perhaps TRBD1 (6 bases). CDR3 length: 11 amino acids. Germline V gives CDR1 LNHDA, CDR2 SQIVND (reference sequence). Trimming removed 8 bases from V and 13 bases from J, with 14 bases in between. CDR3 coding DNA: TGTGCCAGTCGGACGGGGGGCGGACTGTTTTTT. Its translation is CASRTGGGLFF.

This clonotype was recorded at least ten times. The CDR3 spells CASTNRGETQYF. Here the CDR3 DNA reads TGTGCCAGCACGAATAGAGGAGAGACCCAGTACTTC. The chain recombines TRBV3-1 with TRBJ2-5; no reliable D call. Germline-derived CDR1 and CDR2 are LGHDT and YNNKEL (reference sequence). The V end lost 7 bases, the J end lost 4 bases, and 10 bases lay between the germline ends. The CDR3 has 12 residues.

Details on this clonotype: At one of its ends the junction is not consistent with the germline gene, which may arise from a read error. The CDR3 DNA reads as TGTGCCAGCAGCGCTGGGACCGAGGAAACCCAGTACTTC. Translating gives CASSAGTEETQYF. The chain links TRBV5-1 to TRBJ2-5; D is perhaps TRBD1 or TRBD2 (5 bases each). The length of the CDR3 is 13 residues. Germline V gene lookup returns CDR1 SGHRS and CDR2 YFSETQ. Full variable domain (remainder filled in from reference TRBV5-1 and TRBJ2-5): KAGVTQTPRYLIKTRGQQVTLSCSPISGHRSVSWYQQTPGQGLQFLFEYFSETQRNKGNFPGRFSGRQFSNSRSEMNVSTLELGDSALYLCASSAGTEETQYFGPGTRLLVL.

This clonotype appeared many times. CDR3 sequence reads: CASSNQGNEQFF. The CDR3 nucleotides are TGTGCCAGCAGCAATCAGGGCAATGAGCAGTTCTTC. The chain carries TRBV3-1 and TRBJ2-1; D may be TRBD1 (5 bases). The CDR3 spans 12 residues. V lost 5 bases to trimming and J lost 6 bases, with 8 bases between them. The V gene's germline CDR1 is LGHDT and CDR2 YNNKEL (reference sequence).

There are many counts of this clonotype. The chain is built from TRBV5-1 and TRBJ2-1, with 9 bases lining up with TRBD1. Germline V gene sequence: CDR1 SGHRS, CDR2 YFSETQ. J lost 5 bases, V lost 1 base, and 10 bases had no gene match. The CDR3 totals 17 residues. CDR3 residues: CASSLRVAGQGNNEQFF. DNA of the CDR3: TGCGCCAGCAGCTTGCGAGTGGCCGGACAGGGGAACAATGAGCAGTTCTTC.

The CDR3: CASRSGQGRSQGETQYF. DNA for the CDR3: TGTGCCAGCAGAAGCGGACAGGGAAGGTCTCAAGGAGAGACCCAGTACTTC. The V call is TRBV7-2, the J call TRBJ2-5, with 8 bases identical to TRBD1. CDR1 is SGHTA, CDR2 FQGNSA, per germline. Trimming took 6 bases from V and 4 from J; bases not matched to a gene: 16. This CDR3 has 17 amino acids.

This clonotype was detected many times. The CDR3 region is CASSGSPSGNTIYF. The CDR3 bases are TGTGCCAGCAGCGGTAGCCCCTCTGGAAACACCATATATTTT. The chain uses TRBV7-9 and TRBJ1-3; no reliable D call. The V end lost 5 bases, the J end lost 0 bases, and 8 bases lay between the germline ends. The CDR3 is made up of 14 amino acids. Germline V gene lookup returns CDR1 SEHNR and CDR2 FQNEAQ (reference sequence).

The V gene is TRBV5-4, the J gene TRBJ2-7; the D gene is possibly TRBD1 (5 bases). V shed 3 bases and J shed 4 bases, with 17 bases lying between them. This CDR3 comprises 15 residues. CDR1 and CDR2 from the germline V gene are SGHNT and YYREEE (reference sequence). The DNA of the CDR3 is TGTGCCAGCAGCTCGGAGACAGAGGCAGAATACGAGCAGTACTTC. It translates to CASSSETEAEYEQYF.

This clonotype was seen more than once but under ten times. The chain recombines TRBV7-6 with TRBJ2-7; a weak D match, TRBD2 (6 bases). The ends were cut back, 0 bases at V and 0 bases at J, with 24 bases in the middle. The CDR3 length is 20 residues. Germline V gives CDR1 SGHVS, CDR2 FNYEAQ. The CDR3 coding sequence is TGTGCCAGCAGCTTAGCCCCCAGTACTAGCTTGAGGACCCTCTCCTACGAGCAGTACTTC. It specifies CASSLAPSTSLRTLSYEQYF.

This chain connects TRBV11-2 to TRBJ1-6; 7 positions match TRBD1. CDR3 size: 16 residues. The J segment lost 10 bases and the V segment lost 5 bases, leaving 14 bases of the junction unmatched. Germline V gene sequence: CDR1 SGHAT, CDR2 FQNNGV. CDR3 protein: CASSPKDRALYSPLHF. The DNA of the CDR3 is TGTGCCAGCAGCCCGAAAGACAGGGCGTTATACTCACCCCTCCACTTT.

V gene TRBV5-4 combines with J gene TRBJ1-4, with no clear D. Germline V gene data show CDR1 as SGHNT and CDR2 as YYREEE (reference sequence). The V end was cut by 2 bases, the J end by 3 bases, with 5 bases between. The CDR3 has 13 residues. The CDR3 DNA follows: TGTGCCAGCAGCTTTGGGGCTAATGAAAAACTGTTTTTT. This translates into CASSFGANEKLFF.

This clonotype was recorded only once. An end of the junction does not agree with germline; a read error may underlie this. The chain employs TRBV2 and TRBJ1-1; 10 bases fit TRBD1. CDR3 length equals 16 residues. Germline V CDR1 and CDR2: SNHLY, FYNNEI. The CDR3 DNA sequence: TGCGCCAGCAGCAGGCGGGACAGGGGTTCAGACACTGAAGCTTTCTTT. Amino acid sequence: CASSRRDRGSDTEAFF. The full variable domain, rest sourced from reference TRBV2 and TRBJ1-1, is EPEVTQTPSHQVTQMGQEVILRCVPISNHLYFYWYRQILGQKVEFLVSFYNNEISEKSEIFDDQFSVERPDGSNFTLKIRSTKLEDSAMYFCASSRRDRGSDTEAFFGQGTRLTVV.

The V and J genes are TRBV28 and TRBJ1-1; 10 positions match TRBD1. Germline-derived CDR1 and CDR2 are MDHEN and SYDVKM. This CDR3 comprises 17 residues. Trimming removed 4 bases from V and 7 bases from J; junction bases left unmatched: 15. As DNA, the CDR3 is TGTGCCAGCAGTTATGGTAAGGACAGGGGGAAGAGAAGTGAAGCTTTCTTT. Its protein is CASSYGKDRGKRSEAFF.

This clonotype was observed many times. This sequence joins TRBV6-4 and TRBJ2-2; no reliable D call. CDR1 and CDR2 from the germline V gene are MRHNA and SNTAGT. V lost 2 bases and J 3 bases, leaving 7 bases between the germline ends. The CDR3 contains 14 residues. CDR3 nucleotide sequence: TGTGCCAGCAGTGACGGGCAGGACACCGGGGAGCTGTTTTTT. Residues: CASSDGQDTGELFF.

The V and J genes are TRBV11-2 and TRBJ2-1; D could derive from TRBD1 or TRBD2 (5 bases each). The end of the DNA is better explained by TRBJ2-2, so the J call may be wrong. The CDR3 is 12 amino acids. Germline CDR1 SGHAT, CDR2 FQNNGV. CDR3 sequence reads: CASSLGGDELFF. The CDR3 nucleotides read TGTGCCAGCAGCTTAGGAGGGGATGAGCTGTTTTTT.

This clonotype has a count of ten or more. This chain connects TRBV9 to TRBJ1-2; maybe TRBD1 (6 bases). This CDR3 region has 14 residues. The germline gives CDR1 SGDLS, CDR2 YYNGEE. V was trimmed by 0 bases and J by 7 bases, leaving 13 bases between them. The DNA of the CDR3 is TGTGCCAGCAGCGTAGGTTCGGGGGCAGGTGGCTACACCTTC. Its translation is CASSVGSGAGGYTF.

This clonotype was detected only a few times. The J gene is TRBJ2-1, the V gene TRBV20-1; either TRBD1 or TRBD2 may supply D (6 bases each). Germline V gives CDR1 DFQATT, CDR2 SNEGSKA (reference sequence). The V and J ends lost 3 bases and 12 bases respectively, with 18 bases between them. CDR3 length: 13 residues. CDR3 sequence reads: CSASGGRTDTQFF. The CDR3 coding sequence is TGCAGTGCTAGCGGGGGCCGCACAGATACGCAGTTCTTC.

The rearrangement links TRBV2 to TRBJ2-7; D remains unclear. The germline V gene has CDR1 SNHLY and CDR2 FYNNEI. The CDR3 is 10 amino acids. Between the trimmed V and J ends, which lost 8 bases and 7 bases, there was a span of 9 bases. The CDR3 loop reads CASRLLEQYV. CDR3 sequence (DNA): TGTGCCAGCCGCCTTCTGGAGCAGTACGTC.

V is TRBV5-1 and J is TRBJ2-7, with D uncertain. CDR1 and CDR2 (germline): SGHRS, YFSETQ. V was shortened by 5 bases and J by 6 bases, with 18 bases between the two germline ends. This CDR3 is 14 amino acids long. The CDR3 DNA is TGCGCCAGCAGACCCGACACGCGACCCGGCGAGCAGTACTTC. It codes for CASRPDTRPGEQYF.

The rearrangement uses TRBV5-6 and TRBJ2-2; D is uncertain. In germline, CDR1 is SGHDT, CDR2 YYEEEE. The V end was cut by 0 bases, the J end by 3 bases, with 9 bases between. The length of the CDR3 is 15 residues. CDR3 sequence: CASSLVRADTGELFF. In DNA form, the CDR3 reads TGTGCCAGCAGCTTGGTACGGGCGGACACCGGGGAGCTGTTTTTT.